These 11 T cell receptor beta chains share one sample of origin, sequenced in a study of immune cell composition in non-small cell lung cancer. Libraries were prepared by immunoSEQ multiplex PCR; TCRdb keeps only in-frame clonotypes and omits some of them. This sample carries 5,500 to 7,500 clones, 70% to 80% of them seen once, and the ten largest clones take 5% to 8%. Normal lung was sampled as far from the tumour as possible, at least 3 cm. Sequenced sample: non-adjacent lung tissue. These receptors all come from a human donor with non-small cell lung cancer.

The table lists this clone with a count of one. Here the CDR3 DNA reads TGTGCCAGCAGTGAAGATCGGGGAAACATTCAGTACTTC. Translation: CASSEDRGNIQYF. This sequence joins TRBV6-1 and TRBJ2-4, with D possibly TRBD2 on 5 matching bases. The CDR3 sequence is 13 residues long. Looked up from germline, CDR1 is MNHNS and CDR2 is SASEGT. The V gene lost 1 base and the J gene lost 6 bases, with 7 bases spanning the gap.

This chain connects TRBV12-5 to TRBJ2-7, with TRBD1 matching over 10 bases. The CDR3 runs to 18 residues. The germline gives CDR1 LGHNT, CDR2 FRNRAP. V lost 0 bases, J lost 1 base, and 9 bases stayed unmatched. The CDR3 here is CASGLVPSGQGSSYEQYF. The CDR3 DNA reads TGTGCTAGTGGTTTGGTACCCTCGGGACAGGGGTCATCCTACGAGCAGTACTTC.

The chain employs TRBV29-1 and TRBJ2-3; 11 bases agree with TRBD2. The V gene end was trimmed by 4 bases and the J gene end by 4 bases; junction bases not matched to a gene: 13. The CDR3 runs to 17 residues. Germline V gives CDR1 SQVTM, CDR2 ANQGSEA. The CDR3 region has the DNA TGCAGCGTTGGGGGACTCGGACTAGCGGGCTTTGCAGATACGCAGTATTTT. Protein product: CSVGGLGLAGFADTQYF.

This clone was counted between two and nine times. CDR3 residues: CASSSQGNEQFF. The CDR3 DNA reads TGTGCCAGCAGTTCACAGGGGAACGAGCAGTTCTTC. The J gene is TRBJ2-1, the V gene TRBV28; 7 bases align to TRBD1. The J segment lost 10 bases and the V segment lost 4 bases, leaving 4 bases of the junction unmatched. This CDR3 has 12 amino acids. Germline V gene sequence: CDR1 MDHEN, CDR2 SYDVKM.

The CDR3 DNA is TGTGCCAGCAGCGGACAGGTGACTAATGAAAAACTGTTTTTT. It encodes CASSGQVTNEKLFF. V usage is TRBV7-9 and J usage is TRBJ1-4; 7 nucleotides line up with TRBD1. This CDR3 region has 14 residues. The germline V gene has CDR1 SEHNR and CDR2 FQNEAQ (reference sequence). The V gene end was trimmed by 5 bases and the J gene end by 2 bases; junction bases not matched to a gene: 2. The full variable domain, in which reference TRBV7-9 and TRBJ1-4 provide the parts outside the CDR3, is DTGVSQNPRHKITKRGQNVTFRCDPISEHNRLYWYRQTLGQGPEFLTYFQNEAQLEKSRLLSDRFSAERPKGSFSTLEIQRTEQGDSAMYLCASSGQVTNEKLFFGSGTQLSVL.

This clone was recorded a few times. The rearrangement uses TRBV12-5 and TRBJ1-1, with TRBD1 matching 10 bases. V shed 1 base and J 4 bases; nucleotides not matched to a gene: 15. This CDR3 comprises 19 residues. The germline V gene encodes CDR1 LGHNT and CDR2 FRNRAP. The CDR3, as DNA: TGTGCTAGTGGTTTGGAAAGGTCGGGACAGGGGTCGATCCCCACTGAAGCTTTCTTT. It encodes CASGLERSGQGSIPTEAFF.

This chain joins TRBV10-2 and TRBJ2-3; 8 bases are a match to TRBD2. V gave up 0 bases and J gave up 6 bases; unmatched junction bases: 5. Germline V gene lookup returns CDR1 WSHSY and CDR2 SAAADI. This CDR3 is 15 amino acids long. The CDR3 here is CASSESWTSRDTQYF. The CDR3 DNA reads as TGCGCCAGCAGTGAGTCTTGGACTAGCAGGGATACGCAGTATTTT.

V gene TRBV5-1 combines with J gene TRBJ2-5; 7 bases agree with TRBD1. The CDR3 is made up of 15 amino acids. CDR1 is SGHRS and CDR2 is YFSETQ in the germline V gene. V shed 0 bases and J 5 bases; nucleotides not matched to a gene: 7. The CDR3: CASSLEGQTGETQYF. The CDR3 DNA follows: TGCGCCAGCAGCTTGGAGGGACAGACGGGGGAGACCCAGTACTTC.

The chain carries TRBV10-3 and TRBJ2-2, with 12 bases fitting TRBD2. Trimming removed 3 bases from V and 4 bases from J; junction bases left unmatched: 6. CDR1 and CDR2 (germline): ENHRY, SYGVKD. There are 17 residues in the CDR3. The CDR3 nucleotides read TGTGCCATCAGTGAACCTAGCGGGGGGGTGAGCACCGGGGAGCTGTTTTTT. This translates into CAISEPSGGVSTGELFF.

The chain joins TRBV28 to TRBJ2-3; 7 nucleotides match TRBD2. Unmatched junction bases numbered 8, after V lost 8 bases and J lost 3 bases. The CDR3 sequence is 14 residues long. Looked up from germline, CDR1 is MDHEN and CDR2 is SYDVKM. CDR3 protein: CASGTRTRTDTQYF. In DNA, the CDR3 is TGTGCCAGCGGAACCAGGACTAGAACAGATACGCAGTATTTT.

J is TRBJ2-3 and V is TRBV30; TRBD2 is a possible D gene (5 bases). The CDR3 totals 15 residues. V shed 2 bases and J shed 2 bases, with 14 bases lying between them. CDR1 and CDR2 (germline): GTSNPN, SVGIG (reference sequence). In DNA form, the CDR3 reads TGTGCCTGGAGTCGCCGGGGTGGATACACAGATACGCAGTATTTT. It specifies CAWSRRGGYTDTQYF.